These 15 T cell receptor beta chains were all obtained from the same sample, sequenced in a study of CDR3 diversity in severe acne. A single record per CDR3 protein comes from TCRdb applying MiXCR to the PCR reads. The sample records more than 85,000 distinct CDR3 sequences, 45% to 50% being singletons. Sequencing used blood. These receptors were obtained from a male donor in good health, serving as a control.

This clonotype showed up many times. CDR3 protein: CASSFDSRGTEAFF. The CDR3 region has the DNA TGTGCCAGCAGCTTTGACAGTAGAGGCACTGAAGCTTTCTTT. The chain links TRBV7-3 to TRBJ1-1, with D possibly matching TRBD1 (5 bases). V dropped 3 bases and J dropped 4 bases, with 12 bases sitting between them. The germline CDR1 and CDR2 sequences are SGHTA and FQGTGA. This CDR3 spans 14 amino acids.

The chain has TRBV29-1 and TRBJ1-1; D gene uncertain. CDR3 length equals 13 residues. Germline-derived CDR1 and CDR2 are SQVTM and ANQGSEA. Trimming cost V 7 bases and J 4 bases, with 16 bases left between them. CDR3 in amino acids: CSAGRQVSTEAFF. In DNA, the CDR3 is TGCAGCGCCGGGAGGCAAGTGAGCACTGAAGCTTTCTTT.

CDR3: CASSVAGRGQPDYYF. CDR3 coding DNA: TGTGCCAGCAGCGTAGCGGGGAGGGGACAGCCCGACTACTACTTC. The rearrangement uses TRBV7-3 and TRBJ2-7; D might be TRBD2 (8 bases). CDR3 size: 15 residues. CDR1 and CDR2 (germline): SGHTA, FQGTGA. V lost 5 bases, J lost 13 bases, and 27 bases lay in between.

This clonotype has only a few counts. The missing conserved phenylalanine or tryptophan at the end of this CDR3 makes a read error likely. The chain links TRBV5-1 to TRBJ1-4, with D perhaps TRBD1 (5 bases). Germline-derived CDR1 and CDR2 are SGHRS and YFSETQ. CDR3 length equals 17 residues. Between the trimmed V and J ends, which lost 1 base and 1 base, there was a span of 14 bases. CDR3 sequence (DNA): TGCGCCAGCAGCTTGCGGGCGCAGGGTGGAACTAATGAAAAACTGTTTTTA. Residues: CASSLRAQGGTNEKLFL.

This clonotype was seen at least ten times. The chain is built from TRBV7-9 and TRBJ2-6; D unclear. The CDR3 extends over 17 amino acids. V gave up 5 bases and J gave up 0 bases, with 14 bases separating them. Germline V gene lookup returns CDR1 SEHNR and CDR2 FQNEAQ (reference sequence). The CDR3 loop reads CASSSVGSSSGANVLTF. Written as DNA, the CDR3 is TGTGCCAGCAGCAGTGTAGGGTCATCCTCTGGGGCCAACGTCCTGACTTTC.

This clonotype was detected many times. This chain connects TRBV15 to TRBJ1-2; D uncertain. V lost 0 bases to trimming and J lost 5 bases, with 19 bases between them. The germline CDR1 and CDR2 sequences are LNHNV and YYDKDF (reference sequence). This CDR3 spans 17 amino acids. DNA for the CDR3: TGTGCCACCAGCAGAGAGTTAAAGGAATCTGGGTCATATGGCTACACCTTC. Amino acid sequence: CATSRELKESGSYGYTF.

The chain employs TRBV5-1 and TRBJ2-1; 10 nucleotides agree with TRBD2. Germline V CDR1 and CDR2: SGHRS, YFSETQ. Trimming cost V 4 bases and J 8 bases; bases outside gene matches: 9. The CDR3 is 15 residues long. For the CDR3, the DNA is TGCGCCAGCAGCCCGGTAGCGGGGGGTGCCTATGAGCAGTTCTTC. It yields the protein CASSPVAGGAYEQFF. Drawing the rest from reference TRBV5-1 and TRBJ2-1, the complete variable domain is KAGVTQTPRYLIKTRGQQVTLSCSPISGHRSVSWYQQTPGQGLQFLFEYFSETQRNKGNFPGRFSGRQFSNSRSEMNVSTLELGDSALYLCASSPVAGGAYEQFFGPGTRLTVL.

The V call is TRBV6-5, the J call TRBJ2-7, with no clear D. Germline V gene lookup returns CDR1 MNHEY and CDR2 SVGAGI. V lost 5 bases and J lost 1, with 9 bases in between. CDR3 length equals 13 residues. The CDR3 bases are TGTGCCAGCAGTAGTGTAGGGTCCTACGAGCAGTACTTC. Its translation: CASSSVGSYEQYF.

The rearrangement links TRBV7-3 to TRBJ2-7, with D tentatively TRBD2 (6 bases). The germline V gene has CDR1 SGHTA and CDR2 FQGTGA. V shed 3 bases and J shed 3 bases, with 21 bases lying between them. The length of the CDR3 is 17 residues. As DNA, the CDR3 is TGTGCCAGCAGCTTGGAGGGAAGGGCTGCCAATTTCTACGAGCAGTACTTC. This sequence encodes CASSLEGRAANFYEQYF.

This clonotype was seen repeatedly, ten times or more. The DNA for the CDR3 is TGCAGCGGCGGGACCCCAGGCAACGAGCAGTACTTC. Amino acids: CSGGTPGNEQYF. This rearrangement joins TRBV29-1 to TRBJ2-7; tentative D call: TRBD2 (6 bases). Trimming shortened V by 7 bases and J by 5 bases, and 15 bases separated the two germline ends. This CDR3 is 12 amino acids long. Looked up from germline, CDR1 is SQVTM and CDR2 is ANQGSEA.

This chain joins TRBV7-6 and TRBJ1-2, with D possibly TRBD1 on 5 matching bases. V shed 5 bases and J shed 2 bases, with 18 bases lying between them. The CDR3 covers 16 residues. Germline V gene lookup returns CDR1 SGHVS and CDR2 FNYEAQ. CDR3 in amino acids: CASSPRQGGFNYGYTF. The CDR3 DNA sequence: TGTGCCAGCAGCCCGCGGCAGGGCGGTTTCAACTATGGCTACACCTTC.

Only a few counts were recorded for this clonotype. The V gene is TRBV2, the J gene TRBJ1-2; D is unresolved. The CDR3 spans 15 residues. The V end lost 0 bases, the J end lost 4 bases, and 12 bases lay between the germline ends. Looked up from germline, CDR1 is SNHLY and CDR2 is FYNNEI. The CDR3 sequence: CASSEADLRVYGYTF. Written as DNA, the CDR3 is TGTGCCAGCAGTGAAGCGGACCTGAGGGTCTATGGCTACACCTTC.

The V call is TRBV6-5, the J call TRBJ2-7, with 10 bases identical to TRBD1. The CDR3 totals 15 residues. Germline V CDR1 and CDR2: MNHEY, SVGAGI. The ends lost 6 bases at V and 6 bases at J; junction bases unmatched: 11. The CDR3 coding sequence is TGTGCCAGCAGCAACAGGGACAGGGGAGGGTTCGAGCAGTACTTC. Encoded protein: CASSNRDRGGFEQYF.

This clonotype was counted many times. The V call is TRBV10-3, the J call TRBJ1-6, with TRBD1 as a possible D gene (5 bases). V was pared by 4 bases and J by 7 bases, with 11 bases between. Germline assignment: CDR1 ENHRY and CDR2 SYGVKD. CDR3 length: 14 residues. The CDR3 bases are TGTGCCATCAGTGTGTCACCAGGGAATTCACCCCTCCACTTT. This encodes CAISVSPGNSPLHF.

This clonotype was counted only a few times. The chain combines TRBV2 with TRBJ1-1, with D tentatively TRBD1 (5 bases). The germline gives CDR1 SNHLY, CDR2 FYNNEI. The CDR3 sequence is 18 residues long. V lost 2 bases, J lost 4 bases, and 23 bases lay in between. CDR3 amino acids: CASSEYPGTPLGGTEAFF. The CDR3 DNA reads as TGTGCCAGCAGTGAATACCCCGGGACTCCCCTGGGGGGCACTGAAGCTTTCTTT.